This T cell receptor (beta chain) was observed in a study of T-cell reconstitution after alpha-beta-depleted transplantation in children. A library of TCRbeta sequences, prepared with unique molecular identifiers, was generated. A single record per CDR3 protein comes from TCRdb applying MiXCR to the PCR reads. The repertoire consists of about 210,000 distinct CDR3 sequences, with about a sixth occurring once and the leading ten covering around 45%. As to this clonotype: Its specificity is unknown.

J lost 4 bases, V lost 4 bases, and 9 bases had no gene match. The CDR3 length is 15 residues. Per germline, CDR1 SGHRS and CDR2 YFSETQ. Study-level points and caveats: Elevated TCRbeta diversity at day 60 was traced, in some patients, to surviving recipient T cells and thymic progenitors. Where alpha-beta T cells came from about two months after transplant was reportedly several hundred expanded graft clones. Once a year had passed after transplant, T-cell counts and diversity came mostly from newly produced T cells.

The chain joins TRBV5-1 to TRBJ2-5; 8 bases match TRBD1. This clonotype was sampled from a male patient between 2 and 10 years old who had a stem cell transplant for acute lymphoblastic leukemia, so the T cells may come from the graft donor. Sequences were derived from PBMCs, mostly from graft donor cells, sampled 360 days after TCRalphabeta/CD19-depleted stem cell transplant. DNA for the CDR3: TGCGCCAGCAGCGTAAACAGGGGGTCGGCAGAGACCCAGTACTTC. Its translation: CASSVNRGSAETQYF.